Shown below are 3 T cell receptor beta chains from a single sample sequenced in a study of lymphopenia after photon versus proton radiotherapy. Profiling relied on immunoSEQ multiplex PCR, and the TCRdb table lists in-frame clones only, not all of them. The sample comprises about 28,000 clones, roughly four fifths of which are singletons, and around 29% rests with the top ten. The input for sequencing was peripheral blood, taken from a patient treated with photon-based radiotherapy. The receptor set was obtained from a man aged 45-60 years with gastric cancer.

V usage is TRBV2 and J usage is TRBJ1-1, with D hard to call. V dropped 4 bases and J dropped 8 bases, with 14 bases sitting between them. Germline-derived CDR1 and CDR2 are SNHLY and FYNNEI. This CDR3 contains 13 residues. CDR3: CASSVLREWEAFF. CDR3 nucleotide sequence: TGTGCCAGCAGTGTCCTTAGGGAATGGGAAGCTTTCTTT.

This clone has only one observation. The J gene is TRBJ1-2, the V gene TRBV7-8; the D is unclear. In germline, CDR1 is SGHVS, CDR2 FQNEAQ. Trimming left V 1 base short and J 1 base short, with 7 bases between. This CDR3 is built from 14 residues. CDR3 bases: TGTGCCAGCAGCTTAGGGCAATATAACTATGGCTACACCTTC. Its translation: CASSLGQYNYGYTF.

The chain combines TRBV5-1 with TRBJ1-2; possible D gene TRBD1, 5 bases. The CDR3 is 14 amino acids. Deletions cut 0 bases from V and 3 bases from J, with 9 bases between. Germline lookup yields CDR1 SGHRS and CDR2 YFSETQ. The CDR3 sequence: CASSLAGGDYGYTF. In nucleotides, the CDR3 is TGCGCCAGCAGCTTGGCGGGGGGTGACTATGGCTACACCTTC.